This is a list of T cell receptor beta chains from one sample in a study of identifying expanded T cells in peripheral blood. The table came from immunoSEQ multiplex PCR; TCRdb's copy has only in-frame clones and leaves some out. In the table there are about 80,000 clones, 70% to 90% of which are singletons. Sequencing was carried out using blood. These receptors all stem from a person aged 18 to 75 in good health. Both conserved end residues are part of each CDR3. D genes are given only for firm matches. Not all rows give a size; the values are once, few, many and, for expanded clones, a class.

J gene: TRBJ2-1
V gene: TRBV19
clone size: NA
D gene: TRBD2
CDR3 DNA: TGTGCCAGTAGTATAAATCACGGACTAGCGGGAAGCGAGCAGTTCTTC
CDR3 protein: CASSINHGLAGSEQFF

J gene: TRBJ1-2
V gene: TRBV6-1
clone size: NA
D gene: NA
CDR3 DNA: TGTGCCAGCAGTGATCTCGGACTTCTAGCTAACTATGGCTACACCTTC
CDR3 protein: CASSDLGLLANYGYTF

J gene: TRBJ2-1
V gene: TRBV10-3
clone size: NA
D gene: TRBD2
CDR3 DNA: TGTGCCATCAGAGATAGCGGGAATGCTGAGCAGTTCTTC
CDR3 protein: CAIRDSGNAEQFF

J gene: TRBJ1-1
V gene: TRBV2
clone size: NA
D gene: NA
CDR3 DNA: TGTGCCAGCAGTGGGTTTTGGGCTTTCTTT
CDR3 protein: CASSGFWAFF

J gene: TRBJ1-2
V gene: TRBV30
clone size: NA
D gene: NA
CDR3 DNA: TGTGCCCAAAGTCCGACAGCCTTATATGGCTACACCTTC
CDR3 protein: CAQSPTALYGYTF

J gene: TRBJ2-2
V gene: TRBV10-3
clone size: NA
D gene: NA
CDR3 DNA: TGTGCCATCAGTAGAGCGACCGGGGAGCTGTTTTTT
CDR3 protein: CAISRATGELFF

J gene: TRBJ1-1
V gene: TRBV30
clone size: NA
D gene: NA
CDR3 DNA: TGTGCCTGGAGTGTAGCGAGGACTTGGGCGTCTGAAGCTTTCTTT
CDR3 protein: CAWSVARTWASEAFF

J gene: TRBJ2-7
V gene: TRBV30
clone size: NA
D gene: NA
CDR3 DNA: TGTGCCTGGAGTCCATCAAGGGTTAGCGCCTCCTACGAGCAGTACTTC
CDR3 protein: CAWSPSRVSASYEQYF

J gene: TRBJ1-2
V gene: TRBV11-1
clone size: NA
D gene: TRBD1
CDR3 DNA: TGTGCCAGCAGCCCACGACTCCTTCGGACAGGGGCAGGCTATGGCTACACCTTC
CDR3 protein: CASSPRLLRTGAGYGYTF

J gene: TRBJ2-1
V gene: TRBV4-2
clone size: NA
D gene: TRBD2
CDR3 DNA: TGTGCCAGCAGCCAAGGAGGGGGGTTAGCGGGAGGGACAGGGCATGAGCAGTTCTTC
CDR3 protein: CASSQGGGLAGGTGHEQFF

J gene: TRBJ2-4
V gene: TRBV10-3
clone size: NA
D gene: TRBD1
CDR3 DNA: TGTGCCATCAGAGTCCTTCCTACAGGGGAGAGGGACATTCAGTACTTC
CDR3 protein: CAIRVLPTGERDIQYF

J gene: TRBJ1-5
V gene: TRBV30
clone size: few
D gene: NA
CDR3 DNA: TGTGCCTGGAGTGAGGGGGAGGTCCACAATCAGCCCCAGCATTTT
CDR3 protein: CAWSEGEVHNQPQHF

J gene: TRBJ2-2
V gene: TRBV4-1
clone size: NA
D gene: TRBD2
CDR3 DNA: TGCGCCAGCAGCCTGGTGGCGGGAGGCCTGGGGGAGCTGTTTTTT
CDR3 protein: CASSLVAGGLGELFF

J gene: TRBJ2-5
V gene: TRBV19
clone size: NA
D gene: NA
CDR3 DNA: TGTGCCAGTAGTATTGAGGGTTCGAAGACCCAGTACTTC
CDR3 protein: CASSIEGSKTQYF

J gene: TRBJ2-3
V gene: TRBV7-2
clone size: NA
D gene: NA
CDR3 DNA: TGTGCCAGCAGCTTAACGCGGTACGATACGCAGTATTTT
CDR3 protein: CASSLTRYDTQYF

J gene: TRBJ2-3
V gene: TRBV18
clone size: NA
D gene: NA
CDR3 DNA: TGTGCCAGCTCACCACCCAACTCGGATACGCAGTATTTT
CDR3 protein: CASSPPNSDTQYF

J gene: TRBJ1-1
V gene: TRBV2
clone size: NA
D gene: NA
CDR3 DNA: TGTGCCAGCAGTGAAAGACAGAGAGGTGAAGCTTTCTTT
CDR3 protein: CASSERQRGEAFF

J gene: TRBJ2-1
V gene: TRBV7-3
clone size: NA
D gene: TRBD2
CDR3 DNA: TGTGCCAGCAGCCCGGAGTGGGGACTAGCAAATGAGCAGTTCTTC
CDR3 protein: CASSPEWGLANEQFF

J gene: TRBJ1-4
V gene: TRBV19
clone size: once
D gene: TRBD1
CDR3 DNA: TGTGCCAGTACCCACCTCCCGGGACAGGGGAATGAAAAACTGTTTTTT
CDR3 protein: CASTHLPGQGNEKLFF

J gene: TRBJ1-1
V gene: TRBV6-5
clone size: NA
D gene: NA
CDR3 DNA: TGTGCCAGCAGTTACGACAGCTACACTGAAGCTTTCTTT
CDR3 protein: CASSYDSYTEAFF

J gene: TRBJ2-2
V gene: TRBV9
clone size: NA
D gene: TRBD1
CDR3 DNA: TGTGCCAGCGGGGGGACAGGTTTCACCGGGGAGCTGTTTTTT
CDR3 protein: CASGGTGFTGELFF

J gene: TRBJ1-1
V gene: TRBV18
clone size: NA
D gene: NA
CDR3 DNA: TGTGCCAGCTCACCAGCGAACACTGAAGCTTTCTTT
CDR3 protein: CASSPANTEAFF

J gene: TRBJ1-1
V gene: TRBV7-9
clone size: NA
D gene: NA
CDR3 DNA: TGTGCCAGCAGCACTAGTGGATTGGCGAACACTGAAGCTTTCTTT
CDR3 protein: CASSTSGLANTEAFF

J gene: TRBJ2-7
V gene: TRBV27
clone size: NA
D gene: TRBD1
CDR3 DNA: TGTGCCAGAGGGACAGGGCACTACGAGCAGTACTTC
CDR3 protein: CARGTGHYEQYF

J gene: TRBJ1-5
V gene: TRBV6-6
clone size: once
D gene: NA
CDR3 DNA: TGTGCCAGCAGTTTTTGGAATCAGCCCCAGCATTTT
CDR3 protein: CASSFWNQPQHF

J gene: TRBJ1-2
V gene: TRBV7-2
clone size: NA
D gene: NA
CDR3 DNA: TGTGCCAGCAGCTTAGACCCGGGAAACTATGGCTACACCTTC
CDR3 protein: CASSLDPGNYGYTF

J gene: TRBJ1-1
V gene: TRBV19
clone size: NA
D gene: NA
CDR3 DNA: TGTGCCAGTAATTTAGGGTCCGGGACTGAAGCTTTCTTT
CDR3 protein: CASNLGSGTEAFF